The rows below give T cell receptor beta chains drawn from one sample of a study of blood T cell repertoires in COVID-19. Sequencing was performed with immunoSEQ multiplex PCR; in TCRdb, only in-frame clones are kept and a portion is missing. The data contain 180,000 or so clones, around 85% of them seen just once; the ten biggest clones take up about 1.2%. The sample consisted of peripheral blood. These receptors originate from a man in his 60s who had recovered from COVID-19. The CDR3 runs from the conserved cysteine through the conserved F or W. Fields, in order: D gene, clone size, J gene, V gene, CDR3 DNA, CDR3 protein. The D gene is left open where the match is weak. Rows give clone size only sometimes, using once, few, many, or a class for an expanded clone.

>TRBD1|-|TRBJ1-2|TRBV27
TGTGCCAGCAGTACAGACAGGGGAATAGGGGGCTACACCTTC
CASSTDRGIGGYTF
>TRBD1|few|TRBJ1-1|TRBV9
TGTGCCAGCAGCCTGGGACAGGGGGCTACGTGGGAAGCTTTCTTT
CASSLGQGATWEAFF
>TRBD1|-|TRBJ1-2|TRBV9
TGTGCCAGCAGCGAGGGACAGGGCACGGCGTATGGCTACACCTTC
CASSEGQGTAYGYTF
>-|once|TRBJ2-7|TRBV4-1
TGCGCCAGCAGCCAAGTCTGGGCTTACGAGCAGTACTTC
CASSQVWAYEQYF
>-|-|TRBJ2-7|TRBV13
TGTGCCAGCAGCTTAGGTCCAGGGGAATCCCACGAGCAGTACTTC
CASSLGPGESHEQYF
>-|few|TRBJ1-5|TRBV18
TGTGCCAGCTCACCAGGGCAGGGGAGCAATCAGCCCCAGCATTTT
CASSPGQGSNQPQHF
>-|-|TRBJ2-5|TRBV30
TGTGCCTGGAGTCTCGCGTCCGGAGAGACCCAGTACTTC
CAWSLASGETQYF
>-|-|TRBJ1-6|TRBV5-1
TGCGCCAGCAGCTTGGGGACAGATAGTTATTCACCCCTCCACTTT
CASSLGTDSYSPLHF
>-|once|TRBJ1-2|TRBV6-2/TRBV6-3
TGTGCCAGCAGTTACCAGAGAGGGAGGCCCCCCTACTATGGCTACACCTTC
CASSYQRGRPPYYGYTF
>-|-|TRBJ1-1|TRBV27
TGTGCCAGCAGTCCCCGAGGGTTATCCACTGAAGCTTTCTTT
CASSPRGLSTEAFF
>-|-|TRBJ1-2|TRBV3-1/TRBV3-2
TGTGCCAGCAGCCCTGGGACTGCCGGGGGGTTCGGGCTTGGCTACACCTTC
CASSPGTAGGFGLGYTF
>TRBD2|-|TRBJ2-3|TRBV7-2
TGTGCCAGCAGCTTAGGCCAGCGGGGCCTCACAGATACGCAGTATTTT
CASSLGQRGLTDTQYF
>TRBD1|-|TRBJ1-2|TRBV19
TGTGCCAGTAACCCCGGCAGGGGGGATAACTATGGCTACACCTTC
CASNPGRGDNYGYTF
>-|-|TRBJ1-3|TRBV7-2
TGTGCCAGCAGCTTAGACAGGGACACTGGAAACACCATATATTTT
CASSLDRDTGNTIYF
>TRBD1|-|TRBJ2-2|TRBV5-4
TGTGCCAGCAGCTTAGGCCAGGGGGCGAACACCGGGGAGCTGTTTTTT
CASSLGQGANTGELFF
>-|-|TRBJ1-6|TRBV11-2
TGTGCCAGCAGCTTAGGCGCAGGGGCGGAATATTCACCCCTCCACTTT
CASSLGAGAEYSPLHF